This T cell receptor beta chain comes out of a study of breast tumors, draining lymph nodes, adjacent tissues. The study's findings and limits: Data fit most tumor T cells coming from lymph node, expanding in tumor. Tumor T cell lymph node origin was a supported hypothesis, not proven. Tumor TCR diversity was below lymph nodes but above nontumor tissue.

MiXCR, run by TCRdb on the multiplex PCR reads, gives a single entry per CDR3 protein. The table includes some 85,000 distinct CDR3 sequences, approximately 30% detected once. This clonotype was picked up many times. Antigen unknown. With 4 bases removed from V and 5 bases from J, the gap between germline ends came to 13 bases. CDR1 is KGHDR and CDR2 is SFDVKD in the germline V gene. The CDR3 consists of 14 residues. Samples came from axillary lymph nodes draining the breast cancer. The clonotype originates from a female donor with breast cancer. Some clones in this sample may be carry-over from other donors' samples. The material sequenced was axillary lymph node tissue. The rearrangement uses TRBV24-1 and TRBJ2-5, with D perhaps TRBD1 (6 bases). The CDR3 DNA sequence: TGTGCCACCAGTGAAGCTACAGGGTTGGAGACCCAGTACTTC. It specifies CATSEATGLETQYF.